One TCR beta chain is described in this entry. The template used for profiling TCR beta VDJ and CDR3 was genomic DNA. TCRdb processed the reads anew with MiXCR; each CDR3 protein has one entry. Counted here are some 410,000 distinct CDR3 sequences, 60% to 80% occurring once; the ten biggest clones make up under 4.5%. These data belong to a study of CD8+CD57+ T cells in acquired aplastic anemia. V was pared by 5 bases and J by 9 bases, with 16 bases of the junction left unmatched. CDR3 length equals 15 residues. The germline V gene encodes CDR1 MNHNS and CDR2 SASEGT. This rearrangement joins TRBV6-1 to TRBJ2-7, with 7 bases identical to TRBD1. This receptor was taken from a human donor in good health, serving as a control. Sequenced material: sorted CD4+, CD8+, or CD8+CD57+ T cells (not recorded which) from PBMCs. The CDR3 DNA reads as TGTGCCAGCAGTCCACGGACAGGACAGGCCTTTCGGCAGTACTTC. It encodes CASSPRTGQAFRQYF.